The clone carrying this T cell receptor (beta chain) was seen a single time. These data are taken from a study of identical twins. From the 5' RACE reads, TCRdb called clonotypes with MiXCR, one entry per CDR3 protein. The data hold 470,000 or so distinct CDR3 sequences, with 24% observed a single time. CDR1 and CDR2 (germline): LNHNV, YYDKDF (reference sequence). V shed 6 bases and J shed 2 bases, with 12 bases lying between them. The CDR3 loop spans 14 amino acids. The same data also contributed to another study, on T cells expressing NK-cell markers.

The chain links TRBV15 to TRBJ2-3; D not resolved. The sequencing sample was made of CD4+ T cells sorted from blood. The TCR sequence derives from a woman between 18 and 30 years old in good health. DNA of the CDR3: TGTGCCACCAGGGAAGGACGTTCCACAGATACGCAGTATTTT. Protein product: CATREGRSTDTQYF.